This is a list of T cell receptor beta chains from one sample in a study of blood T cells in healthy people across ages. MiXCR was run by TCRdb on the 5' RACE reads, yielding one entry per CDR3 protein. This table holds some 940,000 distinct CDR3 sequences, just under 30% found once. This sample was shared with a second study, whose subject was T cells of mothers and their children.

Sequences were obtained from blood. Receptors originate from a woman in her 40s in good health. Each CDR3 is given with its conserved first and last residue. The D gene is left open where the match is weak. The size of a clone is reported for some rows only, either as once, few or many, or as a class for expanded clones.

v_call: TRBV10-3
j_call: TRBJ2-1
cdr3_length: 14
clone_size: many
d_call: -
cdr3_aa: CAISEYQGNNEQFF
cdr3_nt: TGTGCCATCAGTGAGTATCAGGGGAACAATGAGCAGTTCTTC

v_call: TRBV28
j_call: TRBJ1-6
cdr3_length: 17
clone_size: few
d_call: -
cdr3_aa: CASLPGDSSSYNSPLHF
cdr3_nt: TGTGCCAGCCTGCCCGGGGACTCGAGCTCCTATAATTCACCCCTCCACTTT

v_call: TRBV12-3/TRBV12-4
j_call: TRBJ2-4
cdr3_length: 13
clone_size: -
d_call: -
cdr3_aa: CASSLGSEDIQYF
cdr3_nt: TGTGCCAGCAGTTTAGGATCGGAGGACATTCAGTACTTC

v_call: TRBV20-1
j_call: TRBJ2-3
cdr3_length: 11
clone_size: few
d_call: -
cdr3_aa: CSAYSTDTQYF
cdr3_nt: TGCAGTGCTTATAGCACAGATACGCAGTATTTT

v_call: TRBV28
j_call: TRBJ1-5
cdr3_length: 16
clone_size: -
d_call: -
cdr3_aa: CASSPWEGRGDQPQHF
cdr3_nt: TGTGCCAGCAGTCCATGGGAGGGTAGGGGGGATCAGCCCCAGCATTTT

v_call: TRBV12-3/TRBV12-4
j_call: TRBJ2-7
cdr3_length: 14
clone_size: few
d_call: -
cdr3_aa: CASESRMAYNEQYF
cdr3_nt: TGTGCCAGCGAAAGCAGGATGGCCTACAATGAGCAGTACTTC

v_call: TRBV27
j_call: TRBJ1-6
cdr3_length: 15
clone_size: -
d_call: TRBD1
cdr3_aa: CASSFGGTGNSPLHF
cdr3_nt: TGTGCCAGCAGTTTCGGAGGGACAGGGAATTCACCCCTCCACTTT

v_call: TRBV28
j_call: TRBJ1-1
cdr3_length: 15
clone_size: -
d_call: -
cdr3_aa: CASSARQPGLTEAFF
cdr3_nt: TGTGCCAGCAGTGCTAGACAACCGGGACTTACTGAAGCTTTCTTT

v_call: TRBV6-5
j_call: TRBJ1-5
cdr3_length: 14
clone_size: -
d_call: -
cdr3_aa: CASSRTYSNQPQHF
cdr3_nt: TGTGCCAGCAGCAGGACGTATAGCAATCAGCCCCAGCATTTT

v_call: TRBV3-1
j_call: TRBJ1-1
cdr3_length: 17
clone_size: -
d_call: -
cdr3_aa: CASSQEGFGSPLKRAFF
cdr3_nt: TGTGCCAGCAGCCAAGAAGGGTTCGGGAGCCCCCTAAAGCGGGCTTTCTTT

v_call: TRBV2
j_call: TRBJ2-5
cdr3_length: 14
clone_size: -
d_call: -
cdr3_aa: CASSIGSGYNEQYF
cdr3_nt: TGTGCCAGCAGTATAGGGTCGGGGTACAATGAGCAGTACTTC

v_call: TRBV28
j_call: TRBJ2-6
cdr3_length: 16
clone_size: -
d_call: -
cdr3_aa: CASSTPTGLGANVLTF
cdr3_nt: TGTGCCAGCAGTACACCAACAGGGTTAGGGGCCAACGTCCTGACTTTC

v_call: TRBV18
j_call: TRBJ1-1
cdr3_length: 13
clone_size: -
d_call: -
cdr3_aa: CASSTRTVTEAFF
cdr3_nt: TGTGCCAGCTCAACCCGGACAGTCACTGAAGCTTTCTTT

v_call: TRBV7-2
j_call: TRBJ1-5
cdr3_length: 15
clone_size: few
d_call: -
cdr3_aa: CASSSGGVAGQPQHF
cdr3_nt: TGTGCCAGCAGCAGCGGGGGGGTCGCGGGTCAGCCCCAGCATTTT

v_call: TRBV7-9
j_call: TRBJ2-7
cdr3_length: 16
clone_size: -
d_call: TRBD1
cdr3_aa: CASSTLDRGPSYEQYF
cdr3_nt: TGTGCCAGCAGCACCCTGGACAGGGGGCCTTCCTACGAGCAGTACTTC

v_call: TRBV28
j_call: TRBJ2-5
cdr3_length: 15
clone_size: few
d_call: -
cdr3_aa: CASRRRQIIQETQYF
cdr3_nt: TGTGCCAGCAGACGAAGACAGATTATCCAAGAGACCCAGTACTTC

v_call: TRBV27
j_call: TRBJ2-7
cdr3_length: 13
clone_size: many
d_call: TRBD2
cdr3_aa: CASGLAGVYEQYF
cdr3_nt: TGTGCCAGCGGGTTAGCGGGGGTCTACGAGCAGTACTTC

v_call: TRBV28
j_call: TRBJ2-1
cdr3_length: 19
clone_size: -
d_call: TRBD1
cdr3_aa: CASSGLSNPDRASYNEQFF
cdr3_nt: TGTGCCAGCAGTGGACTTAGTAACCCGGACAGGGCCTCCTACAATGAGCAGTTCTTC

v_call: TRBV7-9
j_call: TRBJ1-2
cdr3_length: 15
clone_size: few
d_call: TRBD1
cdr3_aa: CASSYWGQGTNGYTF
cdr3_nt: TGTGCCAGCAGCTACTGGGGACAGGGAACTAATGGCTACACCTTC

v_call: TRBV6-4
j_call: TRBJ2-1
cdr3_length: 11
clone_size: many
d_call: -
cdr3_aa: CASSAGNEQFF
cdr3_nt: TGTGCCAGCAGTGCAGGGAATGAGCAGTTCTTC

v_call: TRBV7-2
j_call: TRBJ2-1
cdr3_length: 13
clone_size: many
d_call: -
cdr3_aa: CASSLDNYNEQFF
cdr3_nt: TGTGCCAGCAGCTTGGACAACTACAATGAGCAGTTCTTC

v_call: TRBV19
j_call: TRBJ2-3
cdr3_length: 15
clone_size: few
d_call: TRBD1
cdr3_aa: CASSIGTGRTDTQYF
cdr3_nt: TGTGCCAGTAGTATCGGGACAGGGCGCACAGATACGCAGTATTTT

v_call: TRBV20-1
j_call: TRBJ1-4
cdr3_length: 13
clone_size: few
d_call: TRBD1
cdr3_aa: CSAIGQAPEKLFF
cdr3_nt: TGCAGTGCTATCGGACAGGCACCTGAAAAACTGTTTTTT

v_call: TRBV7-3
j_call: TRBJ2-3
cdr3_length: 15
clone_size: few
d_call: -
cdr3_aa: CASSSLLGRTDTQYF
cdr3_nt: TGTGCCAGCAGCTCCTTGCTCGGTCGGACAGATACGCAGTATTTT

v_call: TRBV24-1
j_call: TRBJ2-5
cdr3_length: 13
clone_size: -
d_call: TRBD2
cdr3_aa: CATSGLAGETQYF
cdr3_nt: TGTGCCACCTCGGGACTAGCGGGGGAGACCCAGTACTTC

v_call: TRBV11-1
j_call: TRBJ2-7
cdr3_length: 15
clone_size: many
d_call: -
cdr3_aa: CASSSDRGYTYEQYF
cdr3_nt: TGTGCCAGCAGCTCAGACCGGGGATATACCTACGAGCAGTACTTC

v_call: TRBV15
j_call: TRBJ2-3
cdr3_length: 15
clone_size: -
d_call: TRBD1
cdr3_aa: CATSGGQGAADTQYF
cdr3_nt: TGTGCCACCAGCGGGGGACAGGGCGCGGCGGATACGCAGTATTTT

v_call: TRBV2
j_call: TRBJ2-1
cdr3_length: 15
clone_size: -
d_call: -
cdr3_aa: CATDPPQDFYNEQFF
cdr3_nt: TGTGCCACAGACCCCCCCCAGGATTTCTACAATGAGCAGTTCTTC

v_call: TRBV7-2
j_call: TRBJ2-2
cdr3_length: 16
clone_size: -
d_call: TRBD2
cdr3_aa: CASSSRGGARTGELFF
cdr3_nt: TGTGCCAGCAGCTCGCGCGGGGGAGCGAGGACCGGGGAGCTGTTTTTT

v_call: TRBV6-5
j_call: TRBJ2-1
cdr3_length: 14
clone_size: few
d_call: -
cdr3_aa: CASSSPTGYNEQFF
cdr3_nt: TGTGCCAGCAGTTCCCCCACAGGTTACAATGAGCAGTTCTTC

v_call: TRBV19
j_call: TRBJ1-5
cdr3_length: 14
clone_size: -
d_call: -
cdr3_aa: CASRPREIYQPQHF
cdr3_nt: TGTGCCAGTAGGCCCCGGGAAATCTATCAGCCCCAGCATTTT

v_call: TRBV5-1
j_call: TRBJ2-1
cdr3_length: 18
clone_size: few
d_call: -
cdr3_aa: CASSPRGISLSSYNEQFF
cdr3_nt: TGCGCCAGCAGTCCTAGGGGTATTTCACTCAGCTCCTACAATGAGCAGTTCTTC

v_call: TRBV5-5
j_call: TRBJ2-1
cdr3_length: 15
clone_size: few
d_call: TRBD1
cdr3_aa: CASSPLGTGYDEQFF
cdr3_nt: TGTGCCAGCAGCCCTTTAGGGACAGGGTATGATGAGCAGTTCTTC

v_call: TRBV6-6
j_call: TRBJ2-7
cdr3_length: 16
clone_size: -
d_call: TRBD2
cdr3_aa: CASSYSAREGTYEQYF
cdr3_nt: TGTGCCAGCAGTTACTCGGCCAGGGAGGGCACCTACGAGCAGTACTTC

v_call: TRBV5-5
j_call: TRBJ1-1
cdr3_length: 15
clone_size: -
d_call: -
cdr3_aa: CASSSQGKLNTEAFF
cdr3_nt: TGTGCCAGCAGCTCCCAGGGGAAATTAAACACTGAAGCTTTCTTT

v_call: TRBV5-1
j_call: TRBJ2-7
cdr3_length: 13
clone_size: few
d_call: -
cdr3_aa: CASSAGQTHEQYF
cdr3_nt: TGCGCCAGCAGCGCGGGACAGACCCACGAGCAGTACTTC

v_call: TRBV5-1
j_call: TRBJ2-6
cdr3_length: 15
clone_size: many
d_call: TRBD1
cdr3_aa: CASSSGGTGANVLTF
cdr3_nt: TGCGCCAGCAGTTCAGGGGGAACTGGGGCCAACGTCCTGACTTTC

v_call: TRBV7-9
j_call: TRBJ2-1
cdr3_length: 18
clone_size: many
d_call: -
cdr3_aa: CASSFTAHRDSGRGEQFF
cdr3_nt: TGTGCCAGCAGCTTCACTGCTCACCGGGACTCAGGTCGGGGTGAGCAGTTCTTC

v_call: TRBV20-1
j_call: TRBJ2-7
cdr3_length: 12
clone_size: once
d_call: -
cdr3_aa: CSARDRRYEQYF
cdr3_nt: TGCAGTGCTAGAGACAGGAGGTACGAGCAGTACTTC

v_call: TRBV25-1
j_call: TRBJ2-5
cdr3_length: 18
clone_size: few
d_call: TRBD2
cdr3_aa: CASSATGLAGGLQETQYF
cdr3_nt: TGTGCCAGCAGTGCTACCGGACTAGCGGGGGGGTTACAAGAGACCCAGTACTTC